Presented here are 25 T cell receptor beta chains from one specimen sequenced in a study of T cell responses to AZD1222 COVID-19 vaccine. Only in-frame clones appear in the TCRdb table, and some are missing; sequencing was by immunoSEQ multiplex PCR. Counted here are 95,000 to 150,000 clones, roughly nine tenths occurring once; the ten biggest clones make up 2.5% to 4%. The sequencing used peripheral blood, collected on day 0 of AZD1222 vaccination. The receptors originated from an adult in good health.

The chain employs TRBV28 and TRBJ2-2; 14 bases align to TRBD2. This CDR3 has 15 residues. CDR1 is MDHEN and CDR2 is SYDVKM in the germline V gene. J gave up 4 bases and V 10 bases, and 5 bases lay outside the gene matches. In nucleotides, the CDR3 is TGTGCCACCGGACTAGCGGGAGGAGGCACCGGGGAGCTGTTTTTT. Translating gives CATGLAGGGTGELFF.

The sample holds one count of this clone. This chain uses TRBV9 with TRBJ1-3, with 7 bases aligning to TRBD1. The trim removed 3 bases at V and 3 bases at J, leaving 9 bases unmatched. There are 16 residues in the CDR3. The germline V gene encodes CDR1 SGDLS and CDR2 YYNGEE. The CDR3 region has the DNA TGTGCCAGCAGCGAGGGGCCAGGGGGTGGTGGAAACACCATATATTTT. It specifies CASSEGPGGGGNTIYF.

This sequence joins TRBV12-3 or TRBV12-4 and TRBJ1-4; D gene uncertain. V lost 3 bases, J lost 6 bases, and 5 bases lay in between. This CDR3 spans 12 amino acids. CDR3 DNA: TGTGCCAGCAGTTTCGGGGATGAAAAACTGTTTTTT. It is translated as CASSFGDEKLFF.

CDR3 nucleotides: TGTGCCAGCAGTTTCCGACGAGTCCCACCGGACGAGCAGTACTTC. Residues: CASSFRRVPPDEQYF. V and J are TRBV27 and TRBJ2-7; no reliable D call. The CDR3 sequence is 15 residues long. Per germline, CDR1 MNHEY and CDR2 SMNVEV (reference sequence). With 3 bases removed from V and 5 bases from J, the gap between germline ends came to 17 bases.

CDR3 sequence: CASSDGNQPQHF. The DNA of the CDR3 is TGTGCCAGCAGCGACGGCAATCAGCCCCAGCATTTT. The chain carries TRBV6-5 and TRBJ1-5; D is unclear. CDR3 length: 12 residues. Trimming stripped 6 bases from V and 2 bases from J, with 5 bases between. CDR1 MNHEY and CDR2 SVGAGI come from the germline V gene.

The V call is TRBV9, the J call TRBJ2-1; TRBD1 matches at 10 bases. Per germline, CDR1 SGDLS and CDR2 YYNGEE. The CDR3 has 16 amino acids. V lost 3 bases, J lost 4 bases, and 7 bases stayed unmatched. The CDR3 coding sequence is TGTGCCAGCAGCGGCCCCCGGGACAGGGGTTACAATGAGCAGTTCTTC. Its protein product is CASSGPRDRGYNEQFF.

This clone appeared a few times. This CDR3 reads CASSVTDEQFF. CDR3 nucleotides: TGTGCCAGCAGCGTAACGGATGAGCAGTTCTTC. This chain links TRBV9 with TRBJ2-1, with unresolved D. From germline, CDR1 is SGDLS and CDR2 YYNGEE. The V end was cut by 1 base, the J end by 8 bases, with 4 bases between. This CDR3 is 11 amino acids long.

The rearrangement links TRBV6-5 to TRBJ1-5; D not certain. The CDR3 length is 15 residues. CDR1 MNHEY and CDR2 SVGAGI come from the germline V gene. V lost 7 bases and J lost 1, with 14 bases in between. The CDR3, as DNA: TGTGCCAGCAAGGAGGATCCCGGGAGCAATCAGCCCCAGCATTTT. Translating gives CASKEDPGSNQPQHF.

The chain uses TRBV28 and TRBJ2-3, with a tentative D call TRBD2 (6 bases). Germline loops: CDR1 MDHEN, CDR2 SYDVKM. V dropped 6 bases and J dropped 5 bases, with 21 bases sitting between them. The CDR3 is made up of 16 amino acids. Here the CDR3 DNA reads TGTGCCAGCAGCCCGCGGTTGGCGGGAAATGTAGATACGCAGTATTTT. This codes for CASSPRLAGNVDTQYF.

The chain carries TRBV29-1 and TRBJ2-3; 13 bases map to TRBD2. Trimming took 7 bases from V and 1 from J; bases not matched to a gene: 8. Germline-derived CDR1 and CDR2 are SQVTM and ANQGSEA. The CDR3 totals 16 residues. The CDR3 protein is CSAAYGLAGGTDTQYF. The CDR3 DNA is TGCAGCGCCGCCTACGGACTAGCGGGGGGCACAGATACGCAGTATTTT.

The rearrangement joins TRBV5-1 to TRBJ1-4; tentative D call: TRBD1 (6 bases). Germline CDR1 reads SGHRS; CDR2 reads YFSETQ. Trimming took 4 bases from V and 3 from J, leaving 10 bases between them. This CDR3 contains 14 residues. CDR3 DNA: TGCGCCAGCAGCCCCCGGACAGCTAATGAAAAACTGTTTTTT. Amino acids: CASSPRTANEKLFF.

The chain joins TRBV5-4 to TRBJ2-1, with 7 positions matching TRBD1. The CDR3 length is 15 residues. The ends lost 4 bases at V and 5 bases at J; junction bases unmatched: 9. The germline gives CDR1 SGHNT, CDR2 YYREEE (reference sequence). The DNA for the CDR3 is TGTGCCAGCAGCCGACAGGGTCCCATCAACAATGAGCAGTTCTTC. As protein: CASSRQGPINNEQFF.

J is TRBJ1-5 and V is TRBV9, with 8 bases identical to TRBD1. The germline CDR1 and CDR2 sequences are SGDLS and YYNGEE. The length of the CDR3 is 17 residues. V shed 0 bases, J shed 0 bases, and the junction held 5 bases outside the gene matches. The CDR3 spells CASSVGQGATSNQPQHF. The CDR3 nucleotides are TGTGCCAGCAGCGTAGGCCAGGGGGCAACTAGCAATCAGCCCCAGCATTTT. The entire variable domain, with the rest obtained from reference TRBV9 and TRBJ1-5, is as follows: DSGVTQTPKHLITATGQRVTLRCSPRSGDLSVYWYQQSLDQGLQFLIQYYNGEERAKGNILERFSAQQFPDLHSELNLSSLELGDSALYFCASSVGQGATSNQPQHFGDGTRLSIL.

The chain employs TRBV3-1 (or the pseudogene TRBV3-2) and TRBJ1-2; D is ambiguous. Germline V lookup: CDR1 LGHDT, CDR2 YNNKEL (reference sequence). V gave up 2 bases and J gave up 6 bases, with 4 bases separating them. This CDR3 is built from 11 residues. The CDR3 region is CASSQTHGYTF. CDR3 DNA: TGTGCCAGCAGCCAAACGCATGGCTACACCTTC.

The CDR3 loop is CASMHLATNYGYTF. The CDR3 bases are TGTGCCAGTATGCATTTAGCCACTAACTATGGCTACACCTTC. This sequence joins TRBV19 and TRBJ1-2; no clear D gene. In germline, CDR1 is LNHDA, CDR2 SQIVND (reference sequence). The CDR3 is made up of 14 amino acids. With 7 bases removed from V and 0 bases from J, the gap between germline ends came to 12 bases.

This chain connects TRBV7-9 to TRBJ2-1; 8 nucleotides align to TRBD2. J was trimmed by 9 bases and V by 4 bases; bases with no gene match: 11. CDR3 length: 15 amino acids. Per germline, CDR1 SEHNR and CDR2 FQNEAQ (reference sequence). CDR3 nucleotide sequence: TGTGCCAGCAGCTCGGGGGGGCCCTTTTTAAGTGAGCAGTTCTTC. This translates into CASSSGGPFLSEQFF.

This clone was counted only a few times. V gene TRBV4-1 combines with J gene TRBJ2-2; tentative D call: TRBD1 (5 bases). This CDR3 has 16 amino acids. The germline V gene encodes CDR1 MGHRA and CDR2 YSYEKL. The V end was cut by 1 base, the J end by 0 bases, with 9 bases between. The CDR3 DNA follows: TGCGCCAGCAGCCAAGGAATAGGGGCGAACACCGGGGAGCTGTTTTTT. Encoded protein: CASSQGIGANTGELFF.

The V call is TRBV3-1 (or the pseudogene TRBV3-2), the J call TRBJ1-3; the D is unclear. CDR1 is LGHDT, CDR2 YNNKEL, per germline (reference sequence). The V end was cut by 1 base, the J end by 0 bases, with 7 bases between. The CDR3 runs to 15 residues. CDR3 loop: CASSQGGSSGNTIYF. As DNA, the CDR3 is TGTGCCAGCAGCCAAGGCGGGAGCTCTGGAAACACCATATATTTT.

The chain joins TRBV27 to TRBJ2-7, with TRBD2 matching 8 bases. The CDR3 runs 12 residues. Germline V CDR1 and CDR2: MNHEY, SMNVEV (reference sequence). Trimming cost V 8 bases and J 3 bases; bases outside gene matches: 3. The CDR3 DNA follows: TGTGCCAGCGGGACTAGGATCTACGAGCAGTACTTC. As protein: CASGTRIYEQYF.

This chain links TRBV6-6 with TRBJ1-1, with 8 nucleotides matching TRBD1. Germline V gene sequence: CDR1 MNHNY, CDR2 SVGAGI (reference sequence). CDR3 length equals 12 residues. V was pared by 6 bases and J by 7 bases, with 4 bases of the junction left unmatched. CDR3 region: CASRDRVGEAFF. In nucleotides, the CDR3 is TGTGCCAGCAGGGACAGGGTTGGTGAAGCTTTCTTT.

This clone was seen a few times. The chain joins TRBV2 to TRBJ2-1; 8 bases map to TRBD2. V lost 2 bases to trimming and J lost 9 bases; unmatched junction nucleotides: 12. The CDR3 is made up of 16 amino acids. Germline V gene data show CDR1 as SNHLY and CDR2 as FYNNEI. The CDR3 is CASSEIGSGSIGEQFF. The CDR3 bases are TGTGCCAGCAGTGAAATCGGGAGCGGGAGTATTGGTGAGCAGTTCTTC.

This chain links TRBV7-6 with TRBJ2-5; D gene uncertain. Trimming took off 5 bases at V and 3 bases at J, with 7 bases between the two ends. The CDR3 sequence is 12 residues long. Germline V gene lookup returns CDR1 SGHVS and CDR2 FNYEAQ. The CDR3 nucleotides are TGTGCCAGCAGCCAACCCAAAGAGACCCAGTACTTC. It translates to CASSQPKETQYF.

The sample holds a few counts of this clone. The rearrangement uses TRBV19 and TRBJ1-5; perhaps TRBD1 as D (6 bases). Trimming stripped 3 bases from V and 3 bases from J, with 15 bases between. Looked up from germline, CDR1 is LNHDA and CDR2 is SQIVND (reference sequence). This CDR3 region has 16 residues. The CDR3 spells CASSILRNRANQPQHF. The CDR3 nucleotides read TGTGCCAGTAGTATCTTGAGGAACAGGGCCAATCAGCCCCAGCATTTT.

There are a few counts of this clone. The J gene is TRBJ2-1, the V gene TRBV9, with a tentative D call TRBD2 (6 bases). Trimming left V 0 bases short and J 4 bases short, with 14 bases between. The CDR3 has 16 residues. CDR1 is SGDLS and CDR2 is YYNGEE in the germline V gene. The CDR3: CASSVGGGMGYNEQFF. CDR3 nucleotide sequence: TGTGCCAGCAGCGTAGGTGGCGGGATGGGTTACAATGAGCAGTTCTTC.

About this clone itself: It is unclear where the CDR3 begins or ends on the DNA, so no DNA is shown, and the CDR3 is as TCRdb lists it. This chain links TRBV6-5 with TRBJ2-7; the table calls TRBD1, which could not be checked here. CDR1 and CDR2 (germline): MNHEY, SVGAGI. The CDR3 is 14 residues long, ends included. The CDR3 loop is CASTFGPGEPEQYF.